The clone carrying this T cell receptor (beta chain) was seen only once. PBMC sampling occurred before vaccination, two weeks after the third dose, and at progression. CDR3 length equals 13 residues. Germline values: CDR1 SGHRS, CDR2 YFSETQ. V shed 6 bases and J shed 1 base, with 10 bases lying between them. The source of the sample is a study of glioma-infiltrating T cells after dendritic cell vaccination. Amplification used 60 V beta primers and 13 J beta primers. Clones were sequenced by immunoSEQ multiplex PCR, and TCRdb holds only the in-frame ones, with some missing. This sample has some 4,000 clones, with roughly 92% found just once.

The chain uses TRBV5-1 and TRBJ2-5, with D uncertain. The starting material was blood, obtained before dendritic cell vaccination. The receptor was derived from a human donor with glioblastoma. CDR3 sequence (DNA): TGCGCCAGCACGGCTAGGAGCCAAGAGACCCAGTACTTC. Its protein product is CASTARSQETQYF. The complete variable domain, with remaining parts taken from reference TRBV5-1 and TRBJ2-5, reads KAGVTQTPRYLIKTRGQQVTLSCSPISGHRSVSWYQQTPGQGLQFLFEYFSETQRNKGNFPGRFSGRQFSNSRSEMNVSTLELGDSALYLCASTARSQETQYFGPGTRLLVL.